This TCR beta chain emerged from a study of cytotoxic CD8 clonotypes in ibrutinib-treated CLL. For the study at large: Samples yielded averages of some 250,000 productive templates and around 99,000 productive rearrangements. Study results and limitations: Higher clonality was seen at ibrutinib response and a return toward baseline at progression. Private clonotypes, not public ones, expanded at ibrutinib response. Baseline levels of clonality went above those of age-matched healthy donors and moved with circulating CD8+ T-cell counts.

About this clone: Antigen specificity is unknown.

The CDR3 is made up of 16 amino acids. The germline V gene has CDR1 LGHNA and CDR2 YNFKEQ. Trimming left V 0 bases short and J 7 bases short, with 16 bases between. This table comes from immunoSEQ multiplex PCR, and its TCRdb copy is limited to in-frame clones, with some not included. The sample has approximately 45,000 clones; roughly two thirds are singletons. V gene TRBV4-2 combines with J gene TRBJ2-1; possible D gene TRBD2, 5 bases. The TCR originated in a human donor with chronic lymphocytic leukemia. The sequenced sample was PBMCs, obtained after 12 months of ibrutinib treatment. CDR3 DNA: TGTGCCAGCAGCCAAGATCGGCTAACTAGGAGTAATGAGCAGTTCTTC. Translation: CASSQDRLTRSNEQFF.